This T cell receptor beta chain is drawn from a study of T cell responses to AZD1222 COVID-19 vaccine. Study results and limitations: Without day 14 samples, only post-peak T cell repertoires were studied. With two AZD1222 doses given, Spike-specific TCR breadth and depth both rose.

A word on this clone: No antigen is known for it.

The ends were cut back, 5 bases at V and 2 bases at J, with 9 bases in the middle. The V gene's germline CDR1 is SGHTA and CDR2 FQGNSA. The CDR3 has 13 residues. Clones were read by immunoSEQ multiplex PCR, and TCRdb kept only the in-frame ones, dropping some. The repertoire has more than 110,000 clones, 75% to 95% of them found once; the top ten carry approximately 2.8%. The TCR sequence derives from an adult in good health. This material consisted of peripheral blood, taken on day 0 of AZD1222 vaccination. The V gene is TRBV7-2, the J gene TRBJ1-2, with D possibly matching TRBD1 (6 bases). As DNA, the CDR3 is TGTGCCAGCAGCGCGGACAGAAACTATGGCTACACCTTC. Its protein is CASSADRNYGYTF.